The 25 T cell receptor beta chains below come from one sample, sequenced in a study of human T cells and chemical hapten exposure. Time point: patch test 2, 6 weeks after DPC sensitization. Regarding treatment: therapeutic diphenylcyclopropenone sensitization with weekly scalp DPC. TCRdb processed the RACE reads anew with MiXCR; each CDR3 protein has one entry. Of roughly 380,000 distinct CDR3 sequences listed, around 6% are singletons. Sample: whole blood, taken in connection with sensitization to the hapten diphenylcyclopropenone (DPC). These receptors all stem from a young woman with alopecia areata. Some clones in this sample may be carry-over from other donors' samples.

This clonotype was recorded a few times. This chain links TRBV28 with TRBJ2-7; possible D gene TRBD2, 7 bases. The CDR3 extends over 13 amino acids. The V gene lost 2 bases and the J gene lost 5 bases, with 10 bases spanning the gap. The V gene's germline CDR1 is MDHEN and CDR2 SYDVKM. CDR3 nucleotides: TGTGCCAGCAGTTTAGGCGGGGGCAACGAGCAGTACTTC. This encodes CASSLGGGNEQYF.

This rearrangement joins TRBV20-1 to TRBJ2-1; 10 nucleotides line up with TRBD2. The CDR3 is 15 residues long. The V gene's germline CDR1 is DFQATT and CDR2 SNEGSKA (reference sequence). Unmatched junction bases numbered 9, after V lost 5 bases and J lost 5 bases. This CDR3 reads CSALKAGGPHNEQFF. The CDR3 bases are TGCAGTGCTCTAAAAGCGGGGGGGCCCCACAATGAGCAGTTCTTC.

The CDR3 sequence is CATSDGQGFITDTQYF. Written as DNA, the CDR3 is TGTGCCACCAGTGACGGACAGGGATTCATCACAGATACGCAGTATTTT. The chain links TRBV24-1 to TRBJ2-3, with 8 bases lining up with TRBD1. From germline, CDR1 is KGHDR and CDR2 SFDVKD. Trimming cost V 4 bases and J 2 bases; bases outside gene matches: 7. This CDR3 is 16 amino acids long.

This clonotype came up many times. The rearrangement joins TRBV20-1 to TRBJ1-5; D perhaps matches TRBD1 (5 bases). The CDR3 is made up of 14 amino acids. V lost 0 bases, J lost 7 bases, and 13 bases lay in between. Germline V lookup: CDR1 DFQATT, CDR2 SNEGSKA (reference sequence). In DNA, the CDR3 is TGCAGTGCTAGAGATCCGAGGGGAGGGCAGCCCCAGCATTTT. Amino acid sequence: CSARDPRGGQPQHF.

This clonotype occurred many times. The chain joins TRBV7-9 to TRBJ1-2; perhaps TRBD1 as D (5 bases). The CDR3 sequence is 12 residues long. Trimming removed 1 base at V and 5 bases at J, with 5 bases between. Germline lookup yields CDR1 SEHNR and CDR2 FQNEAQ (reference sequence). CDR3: CASSLGQYGYTF. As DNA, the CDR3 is TGTGCCAGCAGCTTAGGACAGTATGGCTACACCTTC.

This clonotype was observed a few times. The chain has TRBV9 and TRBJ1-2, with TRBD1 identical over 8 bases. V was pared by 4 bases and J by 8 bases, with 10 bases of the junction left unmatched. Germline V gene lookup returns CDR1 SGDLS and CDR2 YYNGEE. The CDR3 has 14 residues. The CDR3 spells CASSTQTGVGGYTF. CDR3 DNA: TGTGCCAGCAGCACCCAGACAGGGGTCGGCGGCTACACCTTC.

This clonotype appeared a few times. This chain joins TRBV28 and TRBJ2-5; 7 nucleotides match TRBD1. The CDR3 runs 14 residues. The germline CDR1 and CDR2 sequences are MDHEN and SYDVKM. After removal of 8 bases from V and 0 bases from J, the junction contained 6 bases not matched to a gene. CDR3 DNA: TGTGCCAGCGGCGAGGGGGCGTACCAAGAGACCCAGTACTTC. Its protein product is CASGEGAYQETQYF.

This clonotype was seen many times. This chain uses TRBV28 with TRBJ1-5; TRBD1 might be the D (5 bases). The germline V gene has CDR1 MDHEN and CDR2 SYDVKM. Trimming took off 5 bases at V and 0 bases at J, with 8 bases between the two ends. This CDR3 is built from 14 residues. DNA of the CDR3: TGTGCCAGCAGTGGGGGTATTAGCAATCAGCCCCAGCATTTT. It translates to CASSGGISNQPQHF.

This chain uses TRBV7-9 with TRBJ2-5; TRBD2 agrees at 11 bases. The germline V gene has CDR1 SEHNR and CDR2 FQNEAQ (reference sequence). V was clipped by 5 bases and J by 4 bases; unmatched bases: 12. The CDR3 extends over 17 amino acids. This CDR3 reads CASSPRLAGRIRETQYF. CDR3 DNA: TGTGCCAGCAGCCCCAGACTAGCGGGGCGCATAAGAGAGACCCAGTACTTC.

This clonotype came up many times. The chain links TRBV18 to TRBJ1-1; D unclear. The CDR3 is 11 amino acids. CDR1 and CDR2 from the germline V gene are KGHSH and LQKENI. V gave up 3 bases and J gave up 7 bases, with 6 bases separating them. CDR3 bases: TGTGCCAGCTCACCCCAAAATGAAGCTTTCTTT. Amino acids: CASSPQNEAFF.

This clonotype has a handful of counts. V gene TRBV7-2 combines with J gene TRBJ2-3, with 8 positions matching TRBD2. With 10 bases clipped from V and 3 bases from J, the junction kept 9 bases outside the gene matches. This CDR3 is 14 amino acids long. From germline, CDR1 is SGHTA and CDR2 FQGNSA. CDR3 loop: CAIRGGPGTDTQYF. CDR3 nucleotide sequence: TGTGCCATCCGGGGGGGCCCGGGGACAGATACGCAGTATTTT.

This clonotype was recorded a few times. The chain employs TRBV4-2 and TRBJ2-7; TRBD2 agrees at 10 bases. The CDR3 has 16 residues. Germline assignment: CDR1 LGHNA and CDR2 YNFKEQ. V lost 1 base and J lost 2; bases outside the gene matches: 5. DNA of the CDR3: TGTGCCAGCAGCCAAGTACCAGCGGGGGGGCCCTACGAGCAGTACTTC. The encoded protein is CASSQVPAGGPYEQYF.

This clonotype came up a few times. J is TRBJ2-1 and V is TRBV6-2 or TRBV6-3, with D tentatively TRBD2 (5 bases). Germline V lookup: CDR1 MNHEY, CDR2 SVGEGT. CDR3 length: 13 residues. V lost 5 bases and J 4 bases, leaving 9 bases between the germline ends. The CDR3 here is CASSPGEYNEQFF. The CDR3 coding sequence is TGTGCCAGCAGTCCCGGGGAGTACAATGAGCAGTTCTTC.

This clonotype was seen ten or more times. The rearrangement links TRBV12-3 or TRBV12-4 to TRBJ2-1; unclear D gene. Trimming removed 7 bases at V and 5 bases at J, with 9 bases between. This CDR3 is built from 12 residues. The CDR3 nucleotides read TGTGCCAGCACTCAACGGGACAATGAGCAGTTCTTC. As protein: CASTQRDNEQFF.

The CDR3 protein is CASSRQTGAVETQYF. As DNA, the CDR3 is TGTGCCAGCAGTAGACAGACAGGGGCGGTGGAGACCCAGTACTTC. The chain links TRBV2 to TRBJ2-5; 8 bases agree with TRBD1. CDR1 and CDR2 from the germline V gene are SNHLY and FYNNEI. The V segment lost 5 bases and the J segment 5 bases; nucleotides outside the gene matches: 10. The length of the CDR3 is 15 residues.

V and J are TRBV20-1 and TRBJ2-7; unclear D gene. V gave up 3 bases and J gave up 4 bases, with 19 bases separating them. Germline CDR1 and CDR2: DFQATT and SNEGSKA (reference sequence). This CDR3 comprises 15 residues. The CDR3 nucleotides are TGCAGTGCTAGTATGGCGGCAGAGGTGACATACGAGCAGTACTTC. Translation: CSASMAAEVTYEQYF.

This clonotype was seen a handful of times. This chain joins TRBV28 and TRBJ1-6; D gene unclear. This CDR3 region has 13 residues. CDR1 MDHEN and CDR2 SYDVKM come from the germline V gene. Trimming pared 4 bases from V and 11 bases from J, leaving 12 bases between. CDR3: CASSSEAPPPLHF. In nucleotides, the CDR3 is TGTGCCAGCAGTTCAGAGGCCCCCCCACCCCTCCACTTT.

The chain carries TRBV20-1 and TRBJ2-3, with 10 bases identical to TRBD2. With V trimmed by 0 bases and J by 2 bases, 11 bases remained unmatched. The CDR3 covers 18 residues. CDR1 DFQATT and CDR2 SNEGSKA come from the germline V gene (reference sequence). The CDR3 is CSARDLLAGARDTDTQYF. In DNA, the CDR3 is TGCAGTGCTAGAGATCTCCTAGCGGGGGCGCGGGACACAGATACGCAGTATTTT.

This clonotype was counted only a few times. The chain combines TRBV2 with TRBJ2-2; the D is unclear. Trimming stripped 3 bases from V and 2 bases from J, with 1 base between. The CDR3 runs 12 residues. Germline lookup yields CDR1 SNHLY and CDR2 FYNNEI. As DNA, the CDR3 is TGTGCCAGCAGTGACAACACCGGGGAGCTGTTTTTT. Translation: CASSDNTGELFF.

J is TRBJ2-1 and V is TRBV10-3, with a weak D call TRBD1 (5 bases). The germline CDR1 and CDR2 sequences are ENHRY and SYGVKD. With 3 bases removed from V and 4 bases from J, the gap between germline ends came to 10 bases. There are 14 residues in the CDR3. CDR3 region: CAISEQVGYNEQFF. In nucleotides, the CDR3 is TGTGCCATCAGTGAACAGGTGGGATACAATGAGCAGTTCTTC.

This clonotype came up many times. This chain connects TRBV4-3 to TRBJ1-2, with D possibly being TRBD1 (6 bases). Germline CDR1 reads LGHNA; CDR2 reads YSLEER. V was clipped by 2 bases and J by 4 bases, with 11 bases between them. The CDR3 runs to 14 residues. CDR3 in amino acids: CASSQSGARYGYTF. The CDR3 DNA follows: TGCGCCAGCAGCCAATCAGGGGCCCGCTATGGCTACACCTTC.

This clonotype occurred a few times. The DNA for the CDR3 is TGTGCCAGCAGCTTGGGGCCGGGCGGCTACGAGCAGTACTTC. As protein: CASSLGPGGYEQYF. The chain is built from TRBV5-6 and TRBJ2-7, with no clear D. Germline CDR1 reads SGHDT; CDR2 reads YYEEEE. Trimming shortened V by 0 bases and J by 3 bases, and 10 bases separated the two germline ends. The CDR3 is 14 residues long.

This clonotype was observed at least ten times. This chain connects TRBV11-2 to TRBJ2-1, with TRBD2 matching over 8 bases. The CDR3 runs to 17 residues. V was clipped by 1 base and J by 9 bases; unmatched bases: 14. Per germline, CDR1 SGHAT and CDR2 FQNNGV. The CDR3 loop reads CASSLGAAGGRWGEQFF. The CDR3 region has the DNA TGTGCCAGCAGCTTAGGCGCGGCGGGGGGCCGGTGGGGTGAGCAGTTCTTC.

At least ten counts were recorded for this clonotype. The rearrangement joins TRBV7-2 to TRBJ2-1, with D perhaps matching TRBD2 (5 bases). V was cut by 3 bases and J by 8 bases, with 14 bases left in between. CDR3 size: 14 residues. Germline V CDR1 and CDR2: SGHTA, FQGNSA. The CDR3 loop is CASSFPGGRDEQFF. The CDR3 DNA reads TGTGCCAGCAGCTTCCCGGGCGGGCGGGATGAGCAGTTCTTC.

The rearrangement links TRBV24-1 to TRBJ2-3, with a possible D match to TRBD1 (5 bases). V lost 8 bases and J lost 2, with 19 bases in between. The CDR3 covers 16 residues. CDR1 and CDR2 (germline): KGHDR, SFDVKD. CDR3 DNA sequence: TGTGCCACCATTCCCCCCACAGGTTTGGACACAGATACGCAGTATTTT. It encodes CATIPPTGLDTDTQYF.